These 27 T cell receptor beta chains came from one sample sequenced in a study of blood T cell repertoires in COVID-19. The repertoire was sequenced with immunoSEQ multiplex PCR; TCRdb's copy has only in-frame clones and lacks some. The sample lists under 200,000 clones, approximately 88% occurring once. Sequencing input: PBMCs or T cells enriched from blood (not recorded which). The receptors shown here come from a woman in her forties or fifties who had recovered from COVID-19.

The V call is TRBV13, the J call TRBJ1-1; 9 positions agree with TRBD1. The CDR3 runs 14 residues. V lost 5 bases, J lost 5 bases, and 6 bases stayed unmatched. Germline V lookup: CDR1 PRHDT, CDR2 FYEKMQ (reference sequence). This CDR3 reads CASSQQGALTEAFF. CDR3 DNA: TGTGCCAGCAGCCAACAGGGGGCTCTGACTGAAGCTTTCTTT.

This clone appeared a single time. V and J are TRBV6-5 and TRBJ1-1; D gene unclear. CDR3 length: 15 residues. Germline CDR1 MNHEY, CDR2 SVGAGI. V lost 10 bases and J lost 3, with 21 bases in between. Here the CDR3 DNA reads TGTGCCACCTCCAAGCAGCGGAGAAGGGACACTGAAGCTTTCTTT. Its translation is CATSKQRRRDTEAFF.

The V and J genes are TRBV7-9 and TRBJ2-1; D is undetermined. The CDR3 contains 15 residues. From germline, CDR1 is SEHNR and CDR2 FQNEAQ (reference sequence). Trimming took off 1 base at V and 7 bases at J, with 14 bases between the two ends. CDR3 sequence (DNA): TGTGCCAGCAGCTTAGTGACGACGGCGGTTAATGAGCAGTTCTTC. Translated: CASSLVTTAVNEQFF.

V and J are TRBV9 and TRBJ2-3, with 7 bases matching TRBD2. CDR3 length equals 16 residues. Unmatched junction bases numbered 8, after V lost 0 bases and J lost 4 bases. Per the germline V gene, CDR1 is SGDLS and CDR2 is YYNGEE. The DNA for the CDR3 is TGTGCCAGCAGCGTAGGGTTTGGGCTAGCGGCAGATACGCAGTATTTT. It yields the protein CASSVGFGLAADTQYF.

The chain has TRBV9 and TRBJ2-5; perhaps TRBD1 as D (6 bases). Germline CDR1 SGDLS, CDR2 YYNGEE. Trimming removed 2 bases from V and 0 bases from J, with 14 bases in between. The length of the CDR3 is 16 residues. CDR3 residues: CASSVSSGVYQETQYF. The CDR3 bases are TGTGCCAGCAGCGTCTCGTCAGGGGTCTACCAAGAGACCCAGTACTTC.

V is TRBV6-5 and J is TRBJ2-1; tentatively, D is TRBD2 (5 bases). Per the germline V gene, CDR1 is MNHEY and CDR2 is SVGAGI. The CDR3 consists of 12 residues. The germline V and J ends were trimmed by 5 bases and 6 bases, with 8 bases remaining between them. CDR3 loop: CASSPGFNEQFF. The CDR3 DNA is TGTGCCAGCAGTCCGGGGTTCAATGAGCAGTTCTTC.

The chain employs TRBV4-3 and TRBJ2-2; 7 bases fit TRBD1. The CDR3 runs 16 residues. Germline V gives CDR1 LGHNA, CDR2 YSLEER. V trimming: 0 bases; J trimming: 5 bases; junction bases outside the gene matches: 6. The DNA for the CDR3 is TGCGCCAGCAGCCAAGATGGCCCAGGGGGAACCGGGGAGCTGTTTTTT. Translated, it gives CASSQDGPGGTGELFF.

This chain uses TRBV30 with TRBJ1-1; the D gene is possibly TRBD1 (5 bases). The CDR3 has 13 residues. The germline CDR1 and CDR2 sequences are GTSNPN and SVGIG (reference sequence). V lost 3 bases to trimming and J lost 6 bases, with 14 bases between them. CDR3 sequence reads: CAWRRQGFPEAFF. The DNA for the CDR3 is TGTGCCTGGAGGAGGCAGGGCTTCCCTGAAGCTTTCTTT.

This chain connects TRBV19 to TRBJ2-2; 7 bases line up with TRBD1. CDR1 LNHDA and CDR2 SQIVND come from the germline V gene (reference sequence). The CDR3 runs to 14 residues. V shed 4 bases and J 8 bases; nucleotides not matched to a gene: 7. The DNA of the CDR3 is TGTGCCAGTAGTAACGACAGGGTTAGAGGGGAGCTGTTTTTT. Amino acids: CASSNDRVRGELFF.

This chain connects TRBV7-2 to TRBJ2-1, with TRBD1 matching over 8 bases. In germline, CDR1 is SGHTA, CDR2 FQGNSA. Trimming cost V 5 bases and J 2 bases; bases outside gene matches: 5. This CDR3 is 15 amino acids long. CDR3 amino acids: CASSVDRGTYNEQFF. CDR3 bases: TGTGCCAGCAGCGTCGACAGGGGAACCTACAATGAGCAGTTCTTC. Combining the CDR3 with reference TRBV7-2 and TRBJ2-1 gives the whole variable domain GAGVSQSPSNKVTEKGKDVELRCDPISGHTALYWYRQSLGQGLEFLIYFQGNSAPDKSGLPSDRFSAERTGGSVSTLTIQRTQQEDSAVYLCASSVDRGTYNEQFFGPGTRLTVL.

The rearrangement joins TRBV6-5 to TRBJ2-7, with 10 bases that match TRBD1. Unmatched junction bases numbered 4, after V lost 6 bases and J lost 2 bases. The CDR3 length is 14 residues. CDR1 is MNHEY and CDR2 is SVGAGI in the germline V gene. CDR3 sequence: CASSSDRGPYEQYF. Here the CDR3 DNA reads TGTGCCAGCAGCTCCGACAGGGGGCCCTACGAGCAGTACTTC.

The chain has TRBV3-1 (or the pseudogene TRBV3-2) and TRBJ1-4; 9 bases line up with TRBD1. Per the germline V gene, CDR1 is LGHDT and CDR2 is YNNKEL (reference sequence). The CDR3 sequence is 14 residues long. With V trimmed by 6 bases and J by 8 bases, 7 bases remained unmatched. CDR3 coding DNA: TGTGCCAGCAGTCCCGGGACAGGGTGGGAAAAACTGTTTTTT. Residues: CASSPGTGWEKLFF.

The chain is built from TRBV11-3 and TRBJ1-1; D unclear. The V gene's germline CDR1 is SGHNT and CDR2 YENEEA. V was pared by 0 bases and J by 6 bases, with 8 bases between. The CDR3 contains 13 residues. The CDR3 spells CASSLDRRSEAFF. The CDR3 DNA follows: TGTGCCAGCAGCTTAGATCGGCGGTCTGAAGCTTTCTTT.

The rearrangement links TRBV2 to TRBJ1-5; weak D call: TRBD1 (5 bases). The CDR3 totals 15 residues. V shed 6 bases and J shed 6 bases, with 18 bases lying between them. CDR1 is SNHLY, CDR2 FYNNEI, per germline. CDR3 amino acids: CASSLWAGIGQPQHF. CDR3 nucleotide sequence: TGTGCCAGCAGCCTCTGGGCAGGGATCGGTCAGCCCCAGCATTTT.

Here the CDR3 reads CASVKTGGPYEQYF. The CDR3 nucleotides are TGTGCCAGCGTTAAGACGGGGGGGCCCTACGAGCAGTACTTC. The V call is TRBV25-1, the J call TRBJ2-7, with 8 bases fitting TRBD2. CDR1 and CDR2 (germline): MGHDK, SYGVNS. The V and J ends lost 8 bases and 2 bases, in that order; junction bases with no gene match: 8. This CDR3 has 14 residues.

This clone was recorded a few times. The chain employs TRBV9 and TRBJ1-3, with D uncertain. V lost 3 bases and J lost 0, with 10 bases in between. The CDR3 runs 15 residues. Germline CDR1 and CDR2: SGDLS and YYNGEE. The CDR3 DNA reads TGTGCCAGCAGCGAGGCGGCTGTCTCTGGAAACACCATATATTTT. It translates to CASSEAAVSGNTIYF.

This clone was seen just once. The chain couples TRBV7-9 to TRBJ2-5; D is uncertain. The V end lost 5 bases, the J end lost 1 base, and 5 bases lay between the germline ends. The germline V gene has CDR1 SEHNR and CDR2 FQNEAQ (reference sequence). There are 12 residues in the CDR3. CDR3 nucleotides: TGTGCCAGCAGCCCGTTCCAAGAGACCCAGTACTTC. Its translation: CASSPFQETQYF. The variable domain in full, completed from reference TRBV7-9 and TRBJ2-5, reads DTGVSQNPRHKITKRGQNVTFRCDPISEHNRLYWYRQTLGQGPEFLTYFQNEAQLEKSRLLSDRFSAERPKGSFSTLEIQRTEQGDSAMYLCASSPFQETQYFGPGTRLLVL.

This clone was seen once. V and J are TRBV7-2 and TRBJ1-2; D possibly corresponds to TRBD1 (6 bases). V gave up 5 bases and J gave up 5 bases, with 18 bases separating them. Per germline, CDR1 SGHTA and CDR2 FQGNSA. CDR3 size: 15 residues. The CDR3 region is CASSPGGRGSYGYTF. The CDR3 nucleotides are TGTGCCAGCAGCCCGGGGGGCCGAGGGAGTTATGGCTACACCTTC.

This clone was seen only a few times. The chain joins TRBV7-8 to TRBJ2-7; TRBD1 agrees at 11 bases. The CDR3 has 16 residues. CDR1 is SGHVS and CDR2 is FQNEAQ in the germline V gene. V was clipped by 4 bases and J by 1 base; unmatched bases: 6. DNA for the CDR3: TGTGCCAGCAGCTCCTCCCGGGACAGGGGGTCCTACGAGCAGTACTTC. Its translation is CASSSSRDRGSYEQYF.

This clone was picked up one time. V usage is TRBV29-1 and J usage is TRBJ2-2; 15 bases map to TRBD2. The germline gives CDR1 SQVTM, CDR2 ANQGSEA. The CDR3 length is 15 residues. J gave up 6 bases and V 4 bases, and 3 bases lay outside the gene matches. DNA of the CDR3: TGCAGCGTTGGGACTAGCGGGGGGGCCGCCGGGGAGCTGTTTTTT. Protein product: CSVGTSGGAAGELFF.

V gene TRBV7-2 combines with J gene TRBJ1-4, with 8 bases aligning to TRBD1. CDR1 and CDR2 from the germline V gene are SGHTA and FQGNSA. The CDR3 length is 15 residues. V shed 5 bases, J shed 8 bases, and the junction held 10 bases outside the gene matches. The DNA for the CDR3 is TGTGCCAGCAGCACTGACAGGGGTAGTCGGGAAAAACTGTTTTTT. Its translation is CASSTDRGSREKLFF.

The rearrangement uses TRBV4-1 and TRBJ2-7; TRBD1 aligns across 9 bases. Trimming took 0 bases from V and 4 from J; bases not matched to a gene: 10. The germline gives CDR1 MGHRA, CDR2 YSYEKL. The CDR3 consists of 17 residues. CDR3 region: CASSQDTLTGQGYEQYF. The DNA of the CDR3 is TGCGCCAGCAGCCAAGATACCCTGACGGGACAGGGATACGAGCAGTACTTC.

This CDR3 is CASSLAGNNSPLHF. For the CDR3, the DNA is TGTGCCAGCAGTTTAGCAGGAAATAATTCACCCCTCCACTTT. The gene calls are TRBV27 and TRBJ1-6; D gene unclear. Trimming removed 2 bases from V and 5 bases from J, with 7 bases in between. The CDR3 sequence is 14 residues long. Germline values: CDR1 MNHEY, CDR2 SMNVEV (reference sequence).

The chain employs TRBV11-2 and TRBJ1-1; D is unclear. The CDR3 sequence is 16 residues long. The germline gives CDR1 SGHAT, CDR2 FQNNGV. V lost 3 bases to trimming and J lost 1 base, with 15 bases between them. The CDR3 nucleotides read TGTGCCAGCAGCTTCCCCCGAGGTGGGTCGAACACTGAAGCTTTCTTT. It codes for CASSFPRGGSNTEAFF.

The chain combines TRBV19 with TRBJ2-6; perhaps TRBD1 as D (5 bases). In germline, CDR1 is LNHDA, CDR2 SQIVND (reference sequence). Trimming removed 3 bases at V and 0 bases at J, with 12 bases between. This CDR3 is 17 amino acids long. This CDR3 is CASSIRQGISGANVLTF. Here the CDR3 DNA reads TGTGCCAGTAGTATTCGTCAGGGAATCTCTGGGGCCAACGTCCTGACTTTC.

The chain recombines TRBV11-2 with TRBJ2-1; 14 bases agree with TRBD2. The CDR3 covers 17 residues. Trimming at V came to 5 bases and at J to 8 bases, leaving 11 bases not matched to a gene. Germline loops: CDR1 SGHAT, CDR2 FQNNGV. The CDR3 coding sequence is TGTGCCAGCAGCATAACGGCGACTAGCGGGGGGGCCGATGAGCAGTTCTTC. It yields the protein CASSITATSGGADEQFF.

CDR3 residues: CASSTTGDSPLHF. CDR3 DNA: TGTGCCAGCAGTACCACAGGGGATTCACCCCTCCACTTT. The rearrangement links TRBV6-4 to TRBJ1-6; 7 nucleotides line up with TRBD1. From germline, CDR1 is MRHNA and CDR2 SNTAGT. J was trimmed by 8 bases and V by 5 bases; bases with no gene match: 3. CDR3 length: 13 amino acids.